Listed below are T cell receptor beta chains from one sample, sequenced in a study of cytomegalovirus exposure and HLA in healthy donors. Sequenced by immunoSEQ multiplex PCR; TCRdb stores in-frame clones only, minus some. This repertoire comprises 95,000 to 150,000 clones; its ten largest clones make up roughly 2%. The sample comprised PBMCs. These receptors were taken from a man in his forties in good health and CMV-seronegative. Each CDR3 is given with its conserved first and last residue. Fields, in order: V gene, D gene, J gene, CDR3 length, CDR3 protein, CDR3 DNA. D genes are given only for firm matches.

>TRBV27|TRBD2|TRBJ2-7|17
CASSQRTSGFTPYEQYF
TGTGCCAGCAGTCAAAGGACTAGCGGGTTTACTCCCTACGAGCAGTACTTC
>TRBV28|TRBD2|TRBJ2-5|16
CASSSLAGGRAETQYF
TGTGCCAGCAGTTCTTTAGCGGGAGGCCGAGCAGAGACCCAGTACTTC
>TRBV11-3|TRBD2|TRBJ2-1|16
CASSSGLAGGDDEQFF
TGTGCCAGCAGCTCGGGACTAGCGGGAGGTGACGATGAGCAGTTCTTC
>TRBV9|-|TRBJ2-3|17
CASSVDSGDSSTDTQYF
TGTGCCAGCAGCGTCGATAGCGGAGACTCTAGCACAGATACGCAGTATTTT
>TRBV5-6|-|TRBJ2-4|15
CASSFRVTAKNIQYF
TGTGCCAGCAGCTTCCGGGTGACGGCCAAAAACATTCAGTACTTC
>TRBV4-3|TRBD1|TRBJ2-5|15
CASSQGQGSQETQYF
TGCGCCAGCAGCCAGGGACAGGGTTCACAAGAGACCCAGTACTTC
>TRBV7-9|TRBD1|TRBJ1-1|16
CASSWLMGQGAEEAFF
TGTGCCAGCAGTTGGCTCATGGGACAGGGGGCCGAAGAAGCTTTCTTT
>TRBV10-3|TRBD1|TRBJ1-2|15
CAISEGRQGNYGYTF
TGTGCCATCAGTGAGGGAAGACAGGGGAACTATGGCTACACCTTC
>TRBV5-1|-|TRBJ2-2|15
CASSFLAGAPGELFF
TGCGCCAGCAGCTTTCTGGCAGGGGCTCCCGGGGAGCTGTTTTTT
>TRBV30|-|TRBJ1-1|15
CAWSDTRAVNTEAFF
TGTGCCTGGAGTGATACGCGGGCGGTGAACACTGAAGCTTTCTTT
>TRBV7-6|-|TRBJ2-1|17
CASSLGTGPLTVDEQFF
TGTGCCAGCAGCTTAGGCACAGGGCCCCTTACCGTCGATGAGCAGTTCTTC
>TRBV7-3|TRBD1|TRBJ1-6|15
CASSSSGGSGSPLHF
TGTGCCAGCAGCTCGTCAGGGGGCTCGGGGTCACCCCTCCACTTT
>TRBV6-5|-|TRBJ2-1|13
CASTRGQYNEQFF
TGTGCCAGCACTCGCGGACAATACAATGAGCAGTTCTTC
>TRBV11-2|TRBD1|TRBJ1-1|16
CASSLVMGQVNTEAFF
TGTGCCAGCAGCTTAGTTATGGGACAGGTCAACACTGAAGCTTTCTTT
>TRBV9|TRBD2|TRBJ2-5|14
CASSPGLAEETQYF
TGTGCCAGCAGCCCGGGACTAGCGGAAGAGACCCAGTACTTC
>TRBV10-1|TRBD2|TRBJ2-7|14
CASSPGGGSYEQYF
TGCGCCAGCAGCCCCGGGGGGGGCTCCTACGAGCAGTACTTC
>TRBV5-6|TRBD1|TRBJ1-1|14
CASSHGTANTEAFF
TGTGCCAGCAGCCACGGGACAGCGAACACTGAAGCTTTCTTT
>TRBV7-6|TRBD2|TRBJ2-7|16
CASSSPAGREGYEQYF
TGTGCCAGCAGCTCCCCCGCGGGGCGGGAGGGCTACGAGCAGTACTTC
>TRBV27|-|TRBJ2-1|12
CASSLQGNEQFF
TGTGCCAGCAGTTTGCAGGGCAATGAGCAGTTCTTC
>TRBV25-1|-|TRBJ2-1|14
CASSRGGAYNEQFF
TGTGCCAGCTCCCGGGGCGGGGCCTACAATGAGCAGTTCTTC
>TRBV29-1|-|TRBJ2-5|15
CSVEELVSGQETQYF
TGCAGCGTTGAAGAGCTTGTGTCGGGACAAGAGACCCAGTACTTC
>TRBV6-6|-|TRBJ1-5|13
CASLLIDNQPQHF
TGTGCCAGCTTACTCATTGACAATCAGCCCCAGCATTTT
>TRBV14|TRBD1|TRBJ2-1|16
CASSQRTGGMGNEQFF
TGTGCCAGCAGCCAAAGAACAGGGGGCATGGGTAATGAGCAGTTCTTC
>TRBV7-6|-|TRBJ2-5|14
CASSLVATQETQYF
TGTGCCAGCAGCTTAGTAGCCACCCAAGAGACCCAGTACTTC
>TRBV11-1|-|TRBJ2-7|13
CASSLQNGGEQYF
TGTGCCAGCAGCTTACAAAACGGGGGCGAGCAGTACTTC
>TRBV19|-|TRBJ1-4|14
CASNSPAEREKLFF
TGTGCCTCAAACAGTCCTGCTGAGCGGGAAAAACTGTTTTTT
>TRBV5-1|TRBD1|TRBJ1-4|15
CASSLSGGTNEKLFF
TGCGCCAGCAGCTTATCAGGGGGAACTAATGAAAAACTGTTTTTT